These 16 T cell receptor beta chains were all obtained from the same sample, sequenced in a study of Ad26.COV2.S vaccination and SARS-CoV-2 variants. Measured with immunoSEQ multiplex PCR; TCRdb has only the in-frame clones, and not every one. This table has 400,000 or so clones, less than 90% appearing once. The treatment was: 15 to 20 received Ad26.COV2.S at low or high dose, single or two shots; 5 received placebo; per-sample allocation not given. Sampling occurred on day 63 after the first vaccine or placebo injection. This sample comprised peripheral blood, obtained in a trial of Ad26.COV2.S vaccine versus placebo. The receptors here all came from a person between 18 and 65 years old who received the Ad26.COV2.S COVID-19 vaccine or a placebo.

The CDR3 protein is CAWSRRSYYNEQFF. The CDR3 coding sequence is TGTGCCTGGAGTAGGAGGTCGTACTACAATGAGCAGTTCTTC. The gene calls are TRBV30 and TRBJ2-1, with TRBD2 as a possible D gene (5 bases). V lost 2 bases, J lost 3 bases, and 11 bases lay in between. Germline values: CDR1 GTSNPN, CDR2 SVGIG (reference sequence). CDR3 length: 14 amino acids.

This clone was counted once. The chain links TRBV7-6 to TRBJ2-5; TRBD1 matches 10 bases. The CDR3 runs to 13 residues. The trim removed 5 bases at V and 5 bases at J, leaving 2 bases unmatched. The germline V gene encodes CDR1 SGHVS and CDR2 FNYEAQ. The CDR3 nucleotides read TGTGCCAGCAGCGCGGACAGGGGGGAGACCCAGTACTTC. Its translation is CASSADRGETQYF.

The rearrangement joins TRBV7-9 to TRBJ1-1; 9 positions match TRBD1. J lost 0 bases, V lost 6 bases, and 11 bases had no gene match. Germline V gene sequence: CDR1 SEHNR, CDR2 FQNEAQ (reference sequence). The CDR3 extends over 17 amino acids. CDR3 amino acids: CASSSADRGEMNTEAFF. The CDR3 region has the DNA TGTGCCAGCAGTTCCGCGGACAGGGGCGAAATGAACACTGAAGCTTTCTTT.

This chain joins TRBV5-1 and TRBJ2-5, with 9 bases fitting TRBD1. V dropped 0 bases and J dropped 7; count of bases not matched to a gene: 7. The CDR3 has 15 residues. Looked up from germline, CDR1 is SGHRS and CDR2 is YFSETQ. The chain's CDR3 is CASSLDRGQGVTQYF. In DNA, the CDR3 is TGCGCCAGCAGCTTGGACAGGGGGCAAGGCGTGACCCAGTACTTC.

The V gene is TRBV7-8, the J gene TRBJ2-7; 10 bases agree with TRBD1. V trimming: 4 bases; J trimming: 6 bases; junction bases outside the gene matches: 9. The CDR3 is made up of 15 amino acids. Germline V gives CDR1 SGHVS, CDR2 FQNEAQ. In DNA, the CDR3 is TGTGCCAGCAGCTCACGCCGGGACAGGGGACTCGAGCAGTACTTC. It encodes CASSSRRDRGLEQYF. Combining the CDR3 with reference TRBV7-8 and TRBJ2-7 gives the whole variable domain GAGVSQSPRYKVAKRGQDVALRCDPISGHVSLFWYQQALGQGPEFLTYFQNEAQLDKSGLPSDRFFAERPEGSVSTLKIQRTQQEDSAVYLCASSSRRDRGLEQYFGPGTRLTVT.

The table lists this clone with a few counts. The chain carries TRBV14 and TRBJ2-1; no definite D call. This CDR3 contains 14 residues. The V end was cut by 0 bases, the J end by 15 bases, with 18 bases between. CDR1 and CDR2 from the germline V gene are SGHDN and FVKESK. In DNA, the CDR3 is TGTGCCAGCAGCCAAGAAGGCAGGTCCCGTGTTCGGTTCTTC. Amino acid sequence: CASSQEGRSRVRFF.

The V gene is TRBV3-1 (or the pseudogene TRBV3-2), the J gene TRBJ2-1; D is uncertain. Germline V gene lookup returns CDR1 LGHDT and CDR2 YNNKEL (reference sequence). The CDR3 sequence is 15 residues long. Trimming left V 0 bases short and J 8 bases short, with 14 bases between. CDR3 coding DNA: TGTGCCAGCAGCCAAGATATTGCCCTAGAGCATGAGCAGTTCTTC. Protein sequence: CASSQDIALEHEQFF.

This chain uses TRBV9 with TRBJ2-7; TRBD1 aligns across 10 bases. V trimming: 0 bases; J trimming: 7 bases; junction bases outside the gene matches: 7. The CDR3 runs to 15 residues. CDR1 is SGDLS, CDR2 YYNGEE, per germline. For the CDR3, the DNA is TGTGCCAGCAGCGTAGAGGGACAGGGGCTACTGGAGCAGTACTTC. Translation: CASSVEGQGLLEQYF.

The chain combines TRBV7-2 with TRBJ1-6; D is possibly TRBD1 (5 bases). The CDR3 spans 13 residues. V shed 3 bases and J shed 9 bases, with 9 bases lying between them. Germline-derived CDR1 and CDR2 are SGHTA and FQGNSA. The CDR3 here is CASSLGVLSPLHF. For the CDR3, the DNA is TGTGCCAGCAGCTTGGGGGTCCTTTCACCCCTCCACTTT.

This clone occurred once. This chain connects TRBV11-2 to TRBJ2-4; D possibly corresponds to TRBD1 (5 bases). There are 14 residues in the CDR3. The V end was cut by 1 base, the J end by 1 base, with 5 bases between. Per the germline V gene, CDR1 is SGHAT and CDR2 is FQNNGV. The CDR3 nucleotides are TGTGCCAGCAGCTTAGCAGGGGCCAAAAACATTCAGTACTTC. Protein sequence: CASSLAGAKNIQYF.

This clone was seen a handful of times. The chain carries TRBV10-1 and TRBJ1-1; no clear D. Germline CDR1 is WNHNN and CDR2 is SYGVQD (reference sequence). CDR3 length equals 14 residues. V lost 3 bases and J lost 0, with 8 bases in between. The CDR3 loop is CASSDPSMNTEAFF. DNA of the CDR3: TGCGCCAGCAGTGATCCATCCATGAACACTGAAGCTTTCTTT.

The rearrangement links TRBV6-5 to TRBJ1-6; tentatively, D is TRBD1 (6 bases). Germline CDR1 and CDR2: MNHEY and SVGAGI. The CDR3 is 13 amino acids. Trimming took off 7 bases at V and 8 bases at J, with 12 bases between the two ends. The DNA of the CDR3 is TGTGCCAGCAACCAACAGGGCTATTCACCCCTCCACTTT. Translating it yields CASNQQGYSPLHF.

The rearrangement uses TRBV7-2 and TRBJ1-1, with D unclear. Germline V gives CDR1 SGHTA, CDR2 FQGNSA. The CDR3 runs to 14 residues. The V gene lost 5 bases and the J gene lost 3 bases, with 13 bases spanning the gap. The CDR3 DNA follows: TGTGCCAGCAGCCCCAATCGGAGGGACACTGAAGCTTTCTTT. Translating it yields CASSPNRRDTEAFF.

V usage is TRBV11-2 and J usage is TRBJ2-7; D not certain. Germline V gene lookup returns CDR1 SGHAT and CDR2 FQNNGV. Trimming shortened V by 0 bases and J by 6 bases, and 12 bases separated the two germline ends. The CDR3 loop spans 14 amino acids. CDR3 in amino acids: CASSLDLPMPEQYF. In nucleotides, the CDR3 is TGTGCCAGCAGCTTAGATCTTCCTATGCCCGAGCAGTACTTC.

This clone was seen only once. The rearrangement joins TRBV7-6 to TRBJ2-2; 9 bases align to TRBD2. Trimming removed 3 bases from V and 0 bases from J; junction bases left unmatched: 5. Germline V gene data show CDR1 as SGHVS and CDR2 as FNYEAQ. This CDR3 has 17 residues. The CDR3 is CASSFPRTSANTGELFF. The CDR3 nucleotides read TGTGCCAGCAGCTTCCCAAGGACTAGCGCGAACACCGGGGAGCTGTTTTTT.

The gene calls are TRBV9 and TRBJ2-5; D uncertain. Trimming shortened V by 1 base and J by 0 bases, and 7 bases separated the two germline ends. Germline assignment: CDR1 SGDLS and CDR2 YYNGEE. The CDR3 extends over 14 amino acids. The CDR3 DNA reads as TGTGCCAGCAGCGTAAGCTCGTACCAAGAGACCCAGTACTTC. Translation: CASSVSSYQETQYF.